These 18 T cell receptor beta chains originate from one sample sequenced in a study of T cell changes during pregnancy in multiple sclerosis. TCRdb's table, derived via immunoSEQ multiplex PCR, lists solely in-frame clones and lacks some. Among 70,000 to 95,000 clones listed, about 93% were seen once. This specimen was peripheral blood, taken in the first trimester of pregnancy. These receptors came from a female donor with multiple sclerosis, enrolled in a pregnancy study.

V and J are TRBV7-2 and TRBJ1-3, with unresolved D. Germline-derived CDR1 and CDR2 are SGHTA and FQGNSA. The CDR3 has 14 residues. V was cut by 3 bases and J by 0 bases, with 6 bases left in between. The CDR3: CASSLSDSGNTIYF. DNA for the CDR3: TGTGCCAGCAGCTTGTCAGACTCTGGAAACACCATATATTTT.

This clone was seen just once. CDR3 DNA: TGTGCCAGCAGTGACTCCAGGGCAGGTGGGCAGCCCCAGCATTTT. It yields the protein CASSDSRAGGQPQHF. The chain joins TRBV6-1 to TRBJ1-5; maybe TRBD1 (5 bases). CDR1 MNHNS and CDR2 SASEGT come from the germline V gene. CDR3 size: 15 residues. Trimming took 3 bases from V and 7 from J, leaving 16 bases between them.

The CDR3 region has the DNA TGTGCCAGCAGCGCCGGGACAGGGAATGAAAAACTGTTTTTT. Amino acid sequence: CASSAGTGNEKLFF. J is TRBJ1-4 and V is TRBV6-4; 9 bases map to TRBD1. V was pared by 6 bases and J by 5 bases, with 4 bases of the junction left unmatched. The length of the CDR3 is 14 residues. Per germline, CDR1 MRHNA and CDR2 SNTAGT.

This chain connects TRBV4-1 to TRBJ1-1; D remains unclear. The CDR3 runs 14 residues. V shed 1 base and J shed 0 bases, with 6 bases lying between them. Germline values: CDR1 MGHRA, CDR2 YSYEKL. This chain's CDR3 is CASSQGSVNTEAFF. The DNA of the CDR3 is TGCGCCAGCAGCCAAGGGTCAGTGAACACTGAAGCTTTCTTT.

The rearrangement links TRBV5-6 to TRBJ1-2; 7 bases are shared with TRBD1. The V gene end was trimmed by 2 bases and the J gene end by 3 bases; junction bases not matched to a gene: 13. Germline V lookup: CDR1 SGHDT, CDR2 YYEEEE. The CDR3 covers 17 residues. The DNA of the CDR3 is TGTGCCAGCAGCTTTAAGGGGGCAGGGTCACGGGACTATGGCTACACCTTC. It encodes CASSFKGAGSRDYGYTF.

This clone has only one observation. V gene TRBV19 combines with J gene TRBJ1-5; TRBD1 might be the D (6 bases). This CDR3 has 13 amino acids. Germline V CDR1 and CDR2: LNHDA, SQIVND (reference sequence). V was clipped by 5 bases and J by 4 bases, with 9 bases between them. The CDR3 loop is CASSGDINQPQHF. CDR3 DNA: TGTGCCAGTAGTGGGGACATTAATCAGCCCCAGCATTTT.

The chain has TRBV11-2 and TRBJ1-6; D might be TRBD1 (5 bases). Germline V gene sequence: CDR1 SGHAT, CDR2 FQNNGV. With 3 bases removed from V and 8 bases from J, the gap between germline ends came to 8 bases. The CDR3 totals 13 residues. DNA of the CDR3: TGTGCCAGCAGCTTCGGGGGGGATTCACCCCTCCACTTT. The encoded protein is CASSFGGDSPLHF.

This chain connects TRBV10-1 to TRBJ1-1; tentatively, D is TRBD1 (5 bases). The CDR3 runs to 12 residues. In germline, CDR1 is WNHNN, CDR2 SYGVQD (reference sequence). The germline V and J ends were trimmed by 9 bases and 5 bases, with 13 bases remaining between them. The CDR3, as DNA: TGCGCCAGTACCCAGGGTTGGACTGAAGCTTTCTTT. This encodes CASTQGWTEAFF.

This clone has only one observation. The rearrangement joins TRBV5-4 to TRBJ2-1; 10 positions match TRBD2. After removal of 3 bases from V and 4 bases from J, the junction contained 4 bases not matched to a gene. In germline, CDR1 is SGHNT, CDR2 YYREEE (reference sequence). The CDR3 totals 15 residues. The CDR3 coding sequence is TGTGCCAGCAGCTCAAAGCGGGGGGGGTACAATGAGCAGTTCTTC. This encodes CASSSKRGGYNEQFF.

The rearrangement uses TRBV9 and TRBJ2-3; D gene uncertain. CDR1 and CDR2 (germline): SGDLS, YYNGEE. Trimming left V 4 bases short and J 2 bases short, with 5 bases between. This CDR3 comprises 12 residues. CDR3 in DNA: TGTGCCAGCAGCCCGTACACAGATACGCAGTATTTT. It codes for CASSPYTDTQYF.

The CDR3 loop is CASSRLDGTQYF. CDR3 in DNA: TGTGCCAGCAGTCGCTTAGATGGGACCCAGTACTTC. The rearrangement joins TRBV2 to TRBJ2-5, with no clear D. CDR3 length equals 12 residues. The V and J ends lost 5 bases and 7 bases respectively, with 11 bases between them. Looked up from germline, CDR1 is SNHLY and CDR2 is FYNNEI.

This chain uses TRBV13 with TRBJ2-7, with D uncertain. This CDR3 has 14 residues. V lost 3 bases to trimming and J lost 0 bases, with 9 bases between them. The germline gives CDR1 PRHDT, CDR2 FYEKMQ (reference sequence). The CDR3 loop is CASSLVSGSYEQYF. CDR3 sequence (DNA): TGTGCCAGCAGCTTGGTGTCAGGCTCCTACGAGCAGTACTTC.

CDR3 nucleotide sequence: TGTGCCAGCAGTACAGGGGGCCAGCGGAGCACTGAAGCTTTCTTT. Translation gives CASSTGGQRSTEAFF. The V gene is TRBV2, the J gene TRBJ1-1; 9 bases fit TRBD1. The CDR3 length is 15 residues. Germline CDR1 and CDR2: SNHLY and FYNNEI. V shed 5 bases, J shed 4 bases, and the junction held 8 bases outside the gene matches. Combining the CDR3 with reference TRBV2 and TRBJ1-1 gives the whole variable domain EPEVTQTPSHQVTQMGQEVILRCVPISNHLYFYWYRQILGQKVEFLVSFYNNEISEKSEIFDDQFSVERPDGSNFTLKIRSTKLEDSAMYFCASSTGGQRSTEAFFGQGTRLTVV.

Turning to this clone: At one end, the junction sequence differs from germline, possibly due to a read error. The chain joins TRBV5-1 to TRBJ1-1; the match to TRBD1 covers 8 bases. CDR1 and CDR2 (germline): SGHRS, YFSETQ. The CDR3 is 15 amino acids. The CDR3 is CASSLAGTGSTDAFF. CDR3 DNA: TGCGCCAGCAGCTTGGCCGGGACAGGATCTACTGACGCTTTCTTT.

The chain carries TRBV6-1 and TRBJ1-1, with D tentatively TRBD1 (6 bases). Germline V gene data show CDR1 as MNHNS and CDR2 as SASEGT. V dropped 3 bases and J dropped 5 bases, with 10 bases sitting between them. The CDR3 totals 13 residues. CDR3 nucleotides: TGTGCCAGCAGTGACTACAGGGAAACTGAAGCTTTCTTT. Translated: CASSDYRETEAFF.

This chain uses TRBV14 with TRBJ2-7, with 8 positions matching TRBD2. Trimming cost V 4 bases and J 2 bases; bases outside gene matches: 4. The CDR3 runs to 14 residues. The germline V gene has CDR1 SGHDN and CDR2 FVKESK. The CDR3 loop is CASSRGGLAYEQYF. The CDR3 DNA sequence: TGTGCCAGCAGCCGGGGGGGACTAGCCTACGAGCAGTACTTC.

The V and J genes are TRBV19 and TRBJ1-4, with a weak D call TRBD1 (5 bases). CDR1 is LNHDA and CDR2 is SQIVND in the germline V gene (reference sequence). V was trimmed by 3 bases and J by 7 bases, leaving 12 bases between them. The CDR3 contains 14 residues. The CDR3 DNA is TGTGCCAGTAGTATCGGGCAGGGATTTGAAAAACTGTTTTTT. This encodes CASSIGQGFEKLFF.

Written as DNA, the CDR3 is TGTGCCAGCAGAAAAACAGGGTTAAATCAGCCCCAGCATTTT. It encodes CASRKTGLNQPQHF. The chain recombines TRBV2 with TRBJ1-5, with D perhaps matching TRBD1 (6 bases). CDR1 and CDR2 (germline): SNHLY, FYNNEI. The CDR3 has 14 amino acids. Trimming removed 6 bases from V and 4 bases from J, with 13 bases in between.